Included here is one T cell receptor beta chain sequence, with context. Authors' processing steps: Amplification of reference gene primers was used by the study to estimate nucleated cell counts. Assay: immunoSEQ multiplex PCR; the TCRdb copy retains only in-frame clones and omits some. Clone size and V and J calls were adopted from that table, with D and trimming inferred from the DNA. The profile shows under 250,000 clones, around nine tenths of them singletons. The data originate from a study of blood T cell repertoires in COVID-19. Study overall: Donors in the United States, Italy and Spain gave samples during acute or convalescent COVID-19. Sources were T cells, B-cell-depleted T cells, or PBMCs; the material itself was cDNA or gDNA.

The CDR3 contains 15 residues. Trimming stripped 0 bases from V and 2 bases from J, with 10 bases between. CDR1 LGHDT and CDR2 YNNKEL come from the germline V gene (reference sequence). The clonotype comes from a woman aged 55 to 70 who had recovered from COVID-19. The chain uses TRBV3-1 (or the pseudogene TRBV3-2) and TRBJ1-2; no definite D call. Sequenced: peripheral blood. In DNA form, the CDR3 reads TGTGCCAGCAGCCAAGATATGCCACGGAACTATGGCTACACCTTC. Its translation: CASSQDMPRNYGYTF.